This T cell receptor (beta chain) was obtained from a study of blood T cell repertoires in COVID-19. Whole-study context: The United States, Italy and Spain were the sources of the acute and convalescent COVID-19 samples. PBMCs, B-cell-depleted T cells, or T cells were the source of the cDNA or gDNA that made up the material.

Germline V gene data show CDR1 as LNHDA and CDR2 as SQIVND (reference sequence). The V end lost 3 bases, the J end lost 1 base, and 15 bases lay between the germline ends. This CDR3 has 16 amino acids. Authors' analysis steps: Amplification from reference gene primers served as the basis for estimated nucleated cell counts. The assay was immunoSEQ multiplex PCR, and TCRdb's table has in-frame clones only and misses some. D and trimming were read from the DNA, whereas the V and J calls and clone size are those reported in that table. Of about 210,000 clones listed, around 88% are singletons. The TCR was taken from a man between 45 and 60 years old with active or convalescent COVID-19. The material sequenced was peripheral blood. The V gene is TRBV19, the J gene TRBJ1-2, with D unresolved. The CDR3 DNA reads TGTGCCAGTAGTATTCCGGGGTCAGGAGGTAACTATGGCTACACCTTC. It codes for CASSIPGSGGNYGYTF.